The 15 T cell receptor beta chains given below trace back to one sample, sequenced in a study of blood T cell repertoires in COVID-19. Assay used: immunoSEQ multiplex PCR; TCRdb lists only in-frame clones, some missing. The sample has tens of thousands of clones, 82% seen once. The sample comprised peripheral blood. These receptor sequences come from a woman aged 55 to 70 with acute or convalescent COVID-19.

V gene TRBV2 combines with J gene TRBJ1-5; 7 bases align to TRBD1. Germline lookup yields CDR1 SNHLY and CDR2 FYNNEI. Trimming removed 6 bases from V and 7 bases from J; junction bases left unmatched: 6. The length of the CDR3 is 13 residues. CDR3 sequence reads: CASSFKQGQPQHF. For the CDR3, the DNA is TGTGCCAGCAGCTTCAAACAGGGGCAGCCCCAGCATTTT. The full variable domain, its missing parts supplied by reference TRBV2 and TRBJ1-5, is EPEVTQTPSHQVTQMGQEVILRCVPISNHLYFYWYRQILGQKVEFLVSFYNNEISEKSEIFDDQFSVERPDGSNFTLKIRSTKLEDSAMYFCASSFKQGQPQHFGDGTRLSIL.

The chain has TRBV2 and TRBJ1-2; 9 bases match TRBD1. After removal of 6 bases from V and 0 bases from J, the junction contained 2 bases not matched to a gene. Germline V gene sequence: CDR1 SNHLY, CDR2 FYNNEI. The CDR3 runs 14 residues. CDR3 loop: CASSDRGTNYGYTF. CDR3 DNA: TGTGCCAGCAGCGACAGGGGGACTAACTATGGCTACACCTTC.

This clone was found a few times. The rearrangement uses TRBV27 and TRBJ1-5; D not certain. Deletions cut 10 bases from V and 3 bases from J, with 13 bases between. The CDR3 spans 13 residues. Germline CDR1 and CDR2: MNHEY and SMNVEV (reference sequence). CDR3: CATRGFLNQPQHF. The CDR3 nucleotides are TGTGCCACCCGGGGTTTCCTCAATCAGCCCCAGCATTTT.

This chain connects TRBV28 to TRBJ1-2, with unresolved D. The CDR3 is made up of 14 amino acids. V was shortened by 5 bases and J by 4 bases, with 14 bases between the two germline ends. The germline CDR1 and CDR2 sequences are MDHEN and SYDVKM. The CDR3 reads CASSPGLGGYGYTF. CDR3 sequence (DNA): TGTGCCAGCAGTCCAGGACTAGGAGGCTATGGCTACACCTTC.

V usage is TRBV28 and J usage is TRBJ2-1; 8 bases align to TRBD1. CDR1 is MDHEN, CDR2 SYDVKM, per germline. The CDR3 totals 18 residues. J gave up 4 bases and V 6 bases, and 17 bases lay outside the gene matches. This CDR3 reads CASRGGLRRTGLYNEQFF. CDR3 in DNA: TGTGCCAGCAGAGGTGGACTTAGGAGGACAGGGCTTTACAATGAGCAGTTCTTC. The variable domain in full, with the rest retrieved from reference TRBV28 and TRBJ2-1, is DVKVTQSSRYLVKRTGEKVFLECVQDMDHENMFWYRQDPGLGLRLIYFSYDVKMKEKGDIPEGYSVSREKKERFSLILESASTNQTSMYLCASRGGLRRTGLYNEQFFGPGTRLTVL.

This clone was counted only a few times. The rearrangement links TRBV5-1 to TRBJ2-3; 16 bases are shared with TRBD2. Germline CDR1 and CDR2: SGHRS and YFSETQ. V trimming: 3 bases; J trimming: 6 bases; junction bases outside the gene matches: 10. The CDR3 contains 18 residues. CDR3 residues: CASSWGLAGGPLADTQYF. CDR3 nucleotide sequence: TGCGCCAGCAGCTGGGGACTAGCGGGAGGGCCCCTGGCGGATACGCAGTATTTT.

The rearrangement joins TRBV3-1 (or the pseudogene TRBV3-2) to TRBJ2-7; D is undetermined. This CDR3 region has 11 residues. The ends were cut back, 2 bases at V and 4 bases at J, with 3 bases in the middle. CDR1 and CDR2 (germline): LGHDT, YNNKEL (reference sequence). The CDR3 DNA sequence: TGTGCCAGCAGCCAACTTTACGAGCAGTACTTC. This encodes CASSQLYEQYF.

This chain links TRBV4-2 with TRBJ1-1, with D perhaps matching TRBD1 (6 bases). The germline V gene encodes CDR1 LGHNA and CDR2 YNFKEQ. The V and J ends lost 1 base and 0 bases respectively, with 27 bases between them. The CDR3 sequence is 21 residues long. CDR3: CASSQVAVLATTGKVNTEAFF. The CDR3 DNA sequence: TGTGCCAGCAGCCAAGTTGCGGTTTTGGCGACCACAGGGAAGGTGAACACTGAAGCTTTCTTT.

The V and J genes are TRBV18 and TRBJ1-4; D is uncertain. The V end lost 3 bases, the J end lost 4 bases, and 3 bases lay between the germline ends. From germline, CDR1 is KGHSH and CDR2 LQKENI. CDR3 length equals 12 residues. CDR3 bases: TGTGCCAGCTCACCCAATAATGAAAAACTGTTTTTT. Translated: CASSPNNEKLFF.

This chain joins TRBV7-3 and TRBJ2-1; 11 bases line up with TRBD2. The CDR3 sequence is 17 residues long. The trim removed 4 bases at V and 9 bases at J, leaving 14 bases unmatched. CDR1 and CDR2 (germline): SGHTA, FQGTGA. The CDR3 here is CASSSLSTSGIAREQFF. In DNA, the CDR3 is TGTGCCAGCAGCTCCCTCTCGACTAGCGGGATTGCCCGTGAGCAGTTCTTC.

The V call is TRBV19, the J call TRBJ1-5; D is uncertain. Per the germline V gene, CDR1 is LNHDA and CDR2 is SQIVND (reference sequence). The ends were cut back, 3 bases at V and 7 bases at J, with 16 bases in the middle. The CDR3 sequence is 15 residues long. The CDR3 protein is CASSIGRAGGQPQHF. In DNA, the CDR3 is TGTGCCAGTAGTATTGGTCGCGCGGGCGGCCAGCCCCAGCATTTT. Drawing the rest from reference TRBV19 and TRBJ1-5, the complete variable domain is DGGITQSPKYLFRKEGQNVTLSCEQNLNHDAMYWYRQDPGQGLRLIYYSQIVNDFQKGDIAEGYSVSREKKESFPLTVTSAQKNPTAFYLCASSIGRAGGQPQHFGDGTRLSIL.

The chain joins TRBV5-1 to TRBJ1-1, with 8 bases matching TRBD1. The germline V gene encodes CDR1 SGHRS and CDR2 YFSETQ. The J segment lost 5 bases and the V segment lost 2 bases, leaving 2 bases of the junction unmatched. The CDR3 sequence is 13 residues long. CDR3 region: CASSFRGQTEAFF. CDR3 bases: TGCGCCAGCAGCTTCAGGGGGCAGACTGAAGCTTTCTTT.

This sequence joins TRBV6-5 and TRBJ1-1, with D possibly matching TRBD1 (6 bases). The CDR3 length is 15 residues. The germline gives CDR1 MNHEY, CDR2 SVGAGI. V was clipped by 6 bases and J by 1 base, with 15 bases between them. In nucleotides, the CDR3 is TGTGCCAGCAGACTCGACCAGGGGAGGAACACTGAAGCTTTCTTT. Encoded protein: CASRLDQGRNTEAFF.

With respect to this clone: The sample has other DNA sequences that encode this CDR3 too. The chain recombines TRBV9 with TRBJ2-1, with D perhaps matching TRBD1 (6 bases). V lost 0 bases and J 2 bases, leaving 9 bases between the germline ends. CDR1 and CDR2 (germline): SGDLS, YYNGEE. The CDR3 spans 15 residues. The CDR3 sequence: CASSVGAGAYNEQFF. DNA for the CDR3: TGTGCCAGCAGCGTAGGTGCAGGGGCCTACAATGAGCAGTTCTTC.

The rearrangement links TRBV2 to TRBJ2-7; a possible D gene is TRBD2 (5 bases). Germline V CDR1 and CDR2: SNHLY, FYNNEI. Trimming took 1 base from V and 7 from J, leaving 11 bases between them. This CDR3 comprises 13 residues. The CDR3 region is CASSEGPGFEQYF. The CDR3 DNA follows: TGTGCCAGCAGTGAAGGCCCGGGGTTTGAGCAGTACTTC. The full variable domain, completed using reference TRBV2 and TRBJ2-7, is EPEVTQTPSHQVTQMGQEVILRCVPISNHLYFYWYRQILGQKVEFLVSFYNNEISEKSEIFDDQFSVERPDGSNFTLKIRSTKLEDSAMYFCASSEGPGFEQYFGPGTRLTVT.